The 8 T cell receptor beta chains below were found in one sample sequenced in a study of blood T cell repertoires in COVID-19. Profiling relied on immunoSEQ multiplex PCR, and the TCRdb table lists in-frame clones only, not all of them. This repertoire shows about 250,000 clones, more than 65% found once; its top ten account for around 3.6%. Sequencing was done on a sample of peripheral blood. The source of these receptors is a woman aged 40 to 50 with active or convalescent COVID-19.

The V gene is TRBV3-1 (or the pseudogene TRBV3-2), the J gene TRBJ2-1; 10 bases map to TRBD2. The CDR3 totals 19 residues. Per germline, CDR1 LGHDT and CDR2 YNNKEL (reference sequence). Germline trimming cut 0 bases from V and 7 bases from J; bases unmatched to any gene: 15. In nucleotides, the CDR3 is TGTGCCAGCAGCCAAGATAAAGGGGTACTAGCGGGGCGGGGAAATGAGCAGTTCTTC. This sequence encodes CASSQDKGVLAGRGNEQFF.

The genes are TRBV2 and TRBJ1-5; TRBD1 might be the D (6 bases). Trimming took off 10 bases at V and 6 bases at J, with 16 bases between the two ends. Germline assignment: CDR1 SNHLY and CDR2 FYNNEI. The CDR3 extends over 13 amino acids. CDR3: CATEQGTGQPQHF. The CDR3 nucleotides read TGTGCCACCGAACAGGGTACGGGTCAGCCCCAGCATTTT.

The V gene is TRBV30, the J gene TRBJ1-1; D call uncertain. The germline gives CDR1 GTSNPN, CDR2 SVGIG (reference sequence). The CDR3 contains 14 residues. Trimming removed 0 bases from V and 3 bases from J, with 11 bases in between. This chain's CDR3 is CAWSVTGYDTEAFF. DNA of the CDR3: TGTGCCTGGAGTGTAACGGGTTACGACACTGAAGCTTTCTTT. The full variable domain, rest sourced from reference TRBV30 and TRBJ1-1, is SQTIHQWPATLVQPVGSPLSLECTVEGTSNPNLYWYRQAAGRGLQLLFYSVGIGQISSEVPQNLSASRPQDRQFILSSKKLLLSDSGFYLCAWSVTGYDTEAFFGQGTRLTVV.

The chain employs TRBV7-2 and TRBJ2-1, with 9 nucleotides matching TRBD2. The germline V gene has CDR1 SGHTA and CDR2 FQGNSA. The CDR3 has 18 amino acids. V dropped 4 bases and J dropped 4; count of bases not matched to a gene: 14. The DNA for the CDR3 is TGTGCCAGCAGCTCGCAGCGGGGGGCCAGCCTCCCTTACAATGAGCAGTTCTTC. Translating gives CASSSQRGASLPYNEQFF.

The V gene is TRBV5-1, the J gene TRBJ1-6; a weak D match, TRBD1 (6 bases). V was shortened by 4 bases and J by 8 bases, with 16 bases between the two germline ends. The CDR3 length is 15 residues. The germline V gene has CDR1 SGHRS and CDR2 YFSETQ. The CDR3 DNA sequence: TGCGCCAGCAGCAGGGTCGCTGGGGGCTATTCACCCCTCCACTTT. The encoded protein is CASSRVAGGYSPLHF.

J is TRBJ1-5 and V is TRBV6-5, with D possibly TRBD1 on 5 matching bases. The germline V gene has CDR1 MNHEY and CDR2 SVGAGI. Trimming left V 6 bases short and J 6 bases short, with 15 bases between. The CDR3 totals 14 residues. The CDR3 loop is CASSIDGRGQPQHF. CDR3 in DNA: TGTGCCAGCAGCATTGACGGAAGGGGTCAGCCCCAGCATTTT.

This clone was counted a few times. The chain joins TRBV29-1 to TRBJ1-3; TRBD1 matches at 7 bases. Trimming took 0 bases from V and 0 from J; bases not matched to a gene: 5. The V gene's germline CDR1 is SQVTM and CDR2 ANQGSEA. The CDR3 totals 16 residues. In nucleotides, the CDR3 is TGCAGCGTTGAAGATCGCCGGGACAGCTCTGGAAACACCATATATTTT. It translates to CSVEDRRDSSGNTIYF.

This clone was seen many times. The rearrangement uses TRBV9 and TRBJ2-3; TRBD2 might be the D (5 bases). CDR3 length: 15 amino acids. V gave up 4 bases and J gave up 6 bases, with 18 bases separating them. Germline CDR1 and CDR2: SGDLS and YYNGEE. The CDR3 DNA reads TGTGCCAGCAGCCCTGCTGTGGGAGCTGGGGATACGCAGTATTTT. Translation gives CASSPAVGAGDTQYF.